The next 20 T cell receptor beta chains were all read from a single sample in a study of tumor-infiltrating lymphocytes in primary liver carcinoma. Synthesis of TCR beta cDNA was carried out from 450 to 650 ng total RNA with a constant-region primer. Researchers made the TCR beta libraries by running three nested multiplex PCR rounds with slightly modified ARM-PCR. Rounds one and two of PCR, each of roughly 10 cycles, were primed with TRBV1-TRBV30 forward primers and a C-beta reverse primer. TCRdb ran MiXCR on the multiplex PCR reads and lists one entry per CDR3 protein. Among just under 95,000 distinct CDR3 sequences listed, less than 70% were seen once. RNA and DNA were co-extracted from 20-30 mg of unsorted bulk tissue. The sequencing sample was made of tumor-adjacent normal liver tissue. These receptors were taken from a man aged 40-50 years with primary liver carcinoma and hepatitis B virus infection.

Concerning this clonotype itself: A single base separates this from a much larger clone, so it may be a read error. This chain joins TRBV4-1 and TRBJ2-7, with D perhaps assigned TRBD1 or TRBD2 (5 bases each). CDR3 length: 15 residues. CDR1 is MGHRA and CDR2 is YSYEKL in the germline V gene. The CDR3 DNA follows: TGCGCCAGAAGCCAAAAGGGGCTGCGGGCCCCCGAGCAGTACTTC. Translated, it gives CARSQKGLRAPEQYF.

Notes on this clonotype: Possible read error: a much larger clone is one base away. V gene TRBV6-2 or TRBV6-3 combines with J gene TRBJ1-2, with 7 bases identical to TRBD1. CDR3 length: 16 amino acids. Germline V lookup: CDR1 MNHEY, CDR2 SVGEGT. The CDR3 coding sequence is TGTGTCAGCAATCCAGAGGGGGCATTCTTCGGGTATGGCTACACCTTC. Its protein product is CVSNPEGAFFGYGYTF.

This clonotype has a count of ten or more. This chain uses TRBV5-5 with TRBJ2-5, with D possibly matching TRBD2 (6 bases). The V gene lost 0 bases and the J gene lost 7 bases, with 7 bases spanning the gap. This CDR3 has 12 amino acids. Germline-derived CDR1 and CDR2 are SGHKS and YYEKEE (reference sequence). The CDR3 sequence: CASSLERATQYF. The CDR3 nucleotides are TGTGCCAGCAGCTTGGAGCGGGCGACCCAGTACTTC.

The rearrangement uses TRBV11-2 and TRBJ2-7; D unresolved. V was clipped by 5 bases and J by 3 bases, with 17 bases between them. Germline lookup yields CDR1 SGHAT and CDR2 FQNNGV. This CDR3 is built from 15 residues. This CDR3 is CASSLGATLLYEQYF. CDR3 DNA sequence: TGTGCCAGCAGCCTCGGCGCTACTCTACTCTACGAGCAGTACTTC.

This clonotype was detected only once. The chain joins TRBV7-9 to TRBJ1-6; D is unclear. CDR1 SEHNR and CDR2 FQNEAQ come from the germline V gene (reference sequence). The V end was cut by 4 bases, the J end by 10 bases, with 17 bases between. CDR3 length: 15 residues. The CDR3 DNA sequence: TGTGCCAGCAGCTCGGACGGACCTCAGAACTCACCCCTCCACTTT. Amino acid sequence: CASSSDGPQNSPLHF. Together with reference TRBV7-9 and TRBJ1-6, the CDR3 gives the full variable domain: DTGVSQNPRHKITKRGQNVTFRCDPISEHNRLYWYRQTLGQGPEFLTYFQNEAQLEKSRLLSDRFSAERPKGSFSTLEIQRTEQGDSAMYLCASSSDGPQNSPLHFGNGTRLTVT.

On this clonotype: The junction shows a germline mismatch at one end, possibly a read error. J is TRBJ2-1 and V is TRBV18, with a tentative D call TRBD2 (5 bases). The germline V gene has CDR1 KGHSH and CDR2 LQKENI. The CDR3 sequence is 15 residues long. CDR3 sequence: CASSSTRSRYSEQFF. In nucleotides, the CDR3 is TGTGCCAGCTCATCTACTAGAAGTCGATACAGTGAGCAGTTCTTC.

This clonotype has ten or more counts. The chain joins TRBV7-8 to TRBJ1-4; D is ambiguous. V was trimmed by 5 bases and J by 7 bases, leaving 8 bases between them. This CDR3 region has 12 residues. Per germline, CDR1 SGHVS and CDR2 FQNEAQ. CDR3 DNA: TGTGCCAGCAGCCCTGACGCTGAAAAACTGTTTTTT. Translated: CASSPDAEKLFF.

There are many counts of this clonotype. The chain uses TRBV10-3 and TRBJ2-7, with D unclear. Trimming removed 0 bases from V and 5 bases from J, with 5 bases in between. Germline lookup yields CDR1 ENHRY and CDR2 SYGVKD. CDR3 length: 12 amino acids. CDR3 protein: CAISESSHEQYF. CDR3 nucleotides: TGTGCCATCAGTGAGTCCAGCCACGAGCAGTACTTC.

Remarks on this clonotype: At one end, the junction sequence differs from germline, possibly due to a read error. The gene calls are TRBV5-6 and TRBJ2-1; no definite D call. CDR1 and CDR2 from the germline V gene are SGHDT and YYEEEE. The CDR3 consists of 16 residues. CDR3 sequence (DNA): TGTGCCAGCAGCTTGGGTCTTAGCAGACTCTCCAATGAGCTGTCCTTC. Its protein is CASSLGLSRLSNELSF.

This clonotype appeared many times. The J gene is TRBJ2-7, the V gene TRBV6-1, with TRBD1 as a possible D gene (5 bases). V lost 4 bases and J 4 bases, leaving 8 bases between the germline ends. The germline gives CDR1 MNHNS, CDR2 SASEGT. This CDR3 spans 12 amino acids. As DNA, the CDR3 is TGTGCCAGCAGTGGCACAGGATACGAGCAGTACTTC. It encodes CASSGTGYEQYF.

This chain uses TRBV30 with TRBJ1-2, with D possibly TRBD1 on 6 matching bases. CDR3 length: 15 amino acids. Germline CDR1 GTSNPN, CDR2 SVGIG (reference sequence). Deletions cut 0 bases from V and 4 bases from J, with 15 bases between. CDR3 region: CAWSVWGAVGYGYTF. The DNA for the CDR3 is TGTGCCTGGAGTGTATGGGGGGCGGTCGGCTATGGCTACACCTTC.

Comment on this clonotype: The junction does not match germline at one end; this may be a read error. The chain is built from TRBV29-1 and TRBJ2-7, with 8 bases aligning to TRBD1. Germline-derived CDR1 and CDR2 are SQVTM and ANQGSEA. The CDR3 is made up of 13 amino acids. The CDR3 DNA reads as TGCAGCGCCCGACAGGGGATCACCTACGGGCAGTACTTC. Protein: CSARQGITYGQYF.

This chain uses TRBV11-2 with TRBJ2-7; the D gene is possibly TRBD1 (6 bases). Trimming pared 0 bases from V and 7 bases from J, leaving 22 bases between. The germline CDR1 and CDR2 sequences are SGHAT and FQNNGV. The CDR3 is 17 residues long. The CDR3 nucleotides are TGTGCCAGCAGCTTAGACTTCGGGACATCCAGCTACTATGAGCAGTACTTC. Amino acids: CASSLDFGTSSYYEQYF.

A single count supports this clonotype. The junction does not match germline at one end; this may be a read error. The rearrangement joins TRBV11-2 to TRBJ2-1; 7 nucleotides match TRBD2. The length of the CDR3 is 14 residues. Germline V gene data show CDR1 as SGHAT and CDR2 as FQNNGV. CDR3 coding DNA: TGTGCGAGCAGCTTAGCAGGGACTACCAATGAGCACTTCTTC. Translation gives CASSLAGTTNEHFF.

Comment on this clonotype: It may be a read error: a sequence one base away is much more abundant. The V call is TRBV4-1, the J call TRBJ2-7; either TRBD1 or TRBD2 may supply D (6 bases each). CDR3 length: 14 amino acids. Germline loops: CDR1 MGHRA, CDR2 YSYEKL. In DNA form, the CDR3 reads TGCGCCAGCAGCCAAGGGGGGGCGGCCTACGAGCAGCACTTC. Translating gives CASSQGGAAYEQHF.

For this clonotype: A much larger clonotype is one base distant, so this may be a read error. The CDR3 DNA follows: TGTGCCAGGGCAGAGAGGGAGGATTGGGATGAGCAGTTCTTC. This gives the protein CARAEREDWDEQFF. The rearrangement uses TRBV5-6 and TRBJ2-1; tentative D call: TRBD2 (6 bases). The V and J ends lost 8 bases and 8 bases respectively, with 20 bases between them. CDR3 length: 14 amino acids. Looked up from germline, CDR1 is SGHDT and CDR2 is YYEEEE. The complete variable domain, with remaining parts taken from reference TRBV5-6 and TRBJ2-1, reads DAGVTQSPTHLIKTRGQQVTLRCSPKSGHDTVSWYQQALGQGPQFIFQYYEEEERQRGNFPDRFSGHQFPNYSSELNVNALLLGDSALYLCARAEREDWDEQFFGPGTRLTVL.

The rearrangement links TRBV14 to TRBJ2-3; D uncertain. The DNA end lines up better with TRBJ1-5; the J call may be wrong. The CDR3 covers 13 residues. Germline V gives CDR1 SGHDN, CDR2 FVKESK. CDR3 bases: TGTGCCAGCAGCCCGTTTGAAGTGCGTACGCAGCATTTT. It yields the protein CASSPFEVRTQHF.

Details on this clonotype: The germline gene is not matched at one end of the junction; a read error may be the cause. CDR3 amino acids: CTSSPYTGAQPQHF. The CDR3 region has the DNA TGTACCAGCAGCCCATATACAGGGGCTCAGCCCCAACATTTT. The V call is TRBV11-2, the J call TRBJ1-5, with TRBD1 matching 7 bases. This CDR3 region has 14 residues. Germline-derived CDR1 and CDR2 are SGHAT and FQNNGV.

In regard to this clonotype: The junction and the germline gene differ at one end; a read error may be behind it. The CDR3 nucleotides read TGCAGCGTTGGACTGACCTCTACTAATGAAAAACTGCTTTTT. As protein: CSVGLTSTNEKLLF. V usage is TRBV29-1 and J usage is TRBJ1-4; unclear D gene. The CDR3 loop spans 14 amino acids. In germline, CDR1 is SQVTM, CDR2 ANQGSEA.

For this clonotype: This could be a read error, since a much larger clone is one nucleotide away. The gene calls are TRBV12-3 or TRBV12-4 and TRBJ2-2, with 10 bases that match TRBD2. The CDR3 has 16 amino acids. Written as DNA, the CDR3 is TGTGCCAGCAATAACAAGCGGGAGGGCGGCACCGGGGACCTGTTTTTT. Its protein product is CASNNKREGGTGDLFF.